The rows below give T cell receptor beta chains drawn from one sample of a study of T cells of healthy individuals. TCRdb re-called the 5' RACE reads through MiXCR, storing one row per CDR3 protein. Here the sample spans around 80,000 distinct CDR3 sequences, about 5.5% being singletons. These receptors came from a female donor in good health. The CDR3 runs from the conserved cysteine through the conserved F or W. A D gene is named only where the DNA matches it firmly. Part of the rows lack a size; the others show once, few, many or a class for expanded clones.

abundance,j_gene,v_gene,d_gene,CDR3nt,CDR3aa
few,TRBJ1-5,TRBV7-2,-,TGTGCCACGACCGCAGATAGCAATCAGCCCCAGCATTTT,CATTADSNQPQHF
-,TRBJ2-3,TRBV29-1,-,TGCAGCGTTGTTAAGGGGAGCACAGGCACAGATACGCAGTATTTT,CSVVKGSTGTDTQYF
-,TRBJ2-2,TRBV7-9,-,TGTGCCAGCAGCACAGGGCCGACCGGGGAGCTGTTTTTT,CASSTGPTGELFF
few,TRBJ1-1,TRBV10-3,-,TGTGCCATCAGTGAGGGACTCGGGAACACTGAAGCTTTCTTT,CAISEGLGNTEAFF
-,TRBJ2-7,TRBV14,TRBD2,TGTGCCAGCAGCCAACTGGTAGCGGGATGTTCCCACGAGCAGTACTTC,CASSQLVAGCSHEQYF
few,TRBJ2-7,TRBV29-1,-,TGCAGCGTTGCCGGGAGCTTTACCTACGAGCAGTACTTC,CSVAGSFTYEQYF
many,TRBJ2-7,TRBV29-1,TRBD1,TGCAGCGCACGGGGACAGGGGGCCTACGAGCAGTACTTC,CSARGQGAYEQYF
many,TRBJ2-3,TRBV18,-,TGTGCCAGCTCACCACGCGATCAAGATACGCAGTATTTT,CASSPRDQDTQYF
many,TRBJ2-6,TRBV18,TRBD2,TGTGCCAGCTCACCGTTACTAGCGGGAGAGGCTGGGGCCAACGTCCTGACTTTC,CASSPLLAGEAGANVLTF
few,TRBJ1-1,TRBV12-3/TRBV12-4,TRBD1,TGTGCCAGCAGTTCTGACAGGGGTGGTGTTCGATTCTTT,CASSSDRGGVRFF
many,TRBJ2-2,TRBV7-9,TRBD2,TGTGCCAGCAGCTTAGTGGCGGGAGGCCCGAACACCGGGGAGCTGTTTTTT,CASSLVAGGPNTGELFF
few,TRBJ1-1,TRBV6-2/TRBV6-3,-,TGTGCCAGCAGTTACGGGACTCTCACTGAAGCTTTCTTT,CASSYGTLTEAFF
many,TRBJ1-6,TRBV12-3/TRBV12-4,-,TGTGCCAGCAGTACGAACAGGGATAGCTCCTATAATTCACCCCTCCACTTT,CASSTNRDSSYNSPLHF
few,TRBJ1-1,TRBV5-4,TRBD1,TGTGCCAGCAGTTCGGGACAGGGACACACTGAAGCTTTCTTT,CASSSGQGHTEAFF
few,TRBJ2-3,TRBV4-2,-,TGTGCCAGCAGCCAAGATAAAAGTCCCACAGATACGCAGTATTTT,CASSQDKSPTDTQYF
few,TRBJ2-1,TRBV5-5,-,TGTGCCAGCAGCACCACGGGGGGCTCCTCCTACAATGAGCAGTTCTTC,CASSTTGGSSYNEQFF
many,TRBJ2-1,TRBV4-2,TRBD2,TGTGCCAGCAGCCAAGAGAGCAGCGGGACTTACAATGAGCAGTTCTTC,CASSQESSGTYNEQFF
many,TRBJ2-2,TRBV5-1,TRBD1,TGCGCCAGCAGCCAGGGGGAAGCCGGGGAGCTGTTTTTT,CASSQGEAGELFF
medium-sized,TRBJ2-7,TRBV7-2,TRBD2,TGTGCCAGCAGCTACGGGACTAGCGGAATGAGGCAGTACTTC,CASSYGTSGMRQYF
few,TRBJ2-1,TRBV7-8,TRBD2,TGTGCCAGCAGCCCTGCTCGACTAGCGGGAGTCTACAATGAGCAGTTCTTC,CASSPARLAGVYNEQFF
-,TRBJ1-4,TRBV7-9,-,TGTGCCACAAGCTGGGCAGAAAAACTGTTTTTT,CATSWAEKLFF
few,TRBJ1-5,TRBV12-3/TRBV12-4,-,TGTGCCAGCAGCCCCAGGGAGGGAGGCCAGCCCCAGCATTTT,CASSPREGGQPQHF
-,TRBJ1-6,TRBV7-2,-,TGTGCCAGCAGCTTAGGACTGGGGGCAACGCATAATTCACCCCTCCACTTT,CASSLGLGATHNSPLHF
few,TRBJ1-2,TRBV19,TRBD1,TGTGCCAGTAGGGCTACAGGGGGGGCGGACTATGGCTACACCTTC,CASRATGGADYGYTF
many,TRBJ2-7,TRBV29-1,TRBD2,TGCAGCGTTGAAGCGGGAGGTACCTACGAGCAGTACTTC,CSVEAGGTYEQYF
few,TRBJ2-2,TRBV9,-,TGTGCCAGCAGCGTAGGGTGGGCAGGGGACCGCGGGGAGCTGTTTTTT,CASSVGWAGDRGELFF
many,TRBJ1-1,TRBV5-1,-,TGCGCCAGCAGCTTGGGGCAGATAAACACTGAAGCTTTCTTT,CASSLGQINTEAFF
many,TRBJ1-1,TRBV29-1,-,TGCAGCGGTCGGACGGTTAACACTGAAGCTTTCTTT,CSGRTVNTEAFF
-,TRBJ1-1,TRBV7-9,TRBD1,TGTGCCAGCAGCTCAACAGGGGGCGAAGCTTTCTTT,CASSSTGGEAFF
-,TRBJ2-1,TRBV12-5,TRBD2,TGTGCTAGTGGTTTGACCCTGACTAGCGGCCACAATGAGCAGTTCTTC,CASGLTLTSGHNEQFF
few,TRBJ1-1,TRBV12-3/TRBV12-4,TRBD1,TGTGCCAGCAGTCGGGGACAGGGTTTCACTGAAGCTTTCTTT,CASSRGQGFTEAFF
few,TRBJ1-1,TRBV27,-,TGTGCCAGCAGCCACGGGAGTGTTACTGAAGCTTTCTTT,CASSHGSVTEAFF
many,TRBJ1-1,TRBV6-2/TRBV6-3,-,TGTGCCAGCAGTTACTCCCCGAAGGGGGCTTTCTTT,CASSYSPKGAFF
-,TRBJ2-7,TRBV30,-,TGTGCCTGGAGTGTACGGCAGAGCTCCTACGAGCTGTACTTC,CAWSVRQSSYELYF
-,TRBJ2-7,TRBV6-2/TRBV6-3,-,TGTGCCGGAGGGGACAGTCCCTACGAGCAGTACTTC,CAGGDSPYEQYF
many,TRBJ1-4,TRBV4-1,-,TGCGCCAGCAGCCAAGACAGCATGGGTGAAAAACTGTTTTTT,CASSQDSMGEKLFF
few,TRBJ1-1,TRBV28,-,TGTGCCAGCAGTTTTGGCTTTCCCACTGAAGCTTTCTTT,CASSFGFPTEAFF
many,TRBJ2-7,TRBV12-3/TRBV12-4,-,TGTGCCAGCAGTTTAAGTAGGGAGCAGTACTTC,CASSLSREQYF
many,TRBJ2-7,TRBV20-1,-,TGCAGTGCTCTCCCAGGTTCCTACGAGCAGTACTTC,CSALPGSYEQYF
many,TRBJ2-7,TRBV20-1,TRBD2,TGCAGTGCTAATCGACTAGCGGGAGGGTACGAGCAGTACTTC,CSANRLAGGYEQYF
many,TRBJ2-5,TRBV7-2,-,TGTGCCAGCAGCGTTACCGTTGAGACCCAGTACTTC,CASSVTVETQYF
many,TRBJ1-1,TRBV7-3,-,TGTGCCAGCAGCCAGGACAGGAACACTGAAGCTTTCTTT,CASSQDRNTEAFF
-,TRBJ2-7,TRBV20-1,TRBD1,TGCAGTGCTAGAGGAGGGGAGACAGGGGCCTACGAGCAGTACTTC,CSARGGETGAYEQYF
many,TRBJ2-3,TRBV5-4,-,TGTGCCAGCAGCCTGGCCTTGTCCGTTGGCACAGATACGCAGTATTTT,CASSLALSVGTDTQYF